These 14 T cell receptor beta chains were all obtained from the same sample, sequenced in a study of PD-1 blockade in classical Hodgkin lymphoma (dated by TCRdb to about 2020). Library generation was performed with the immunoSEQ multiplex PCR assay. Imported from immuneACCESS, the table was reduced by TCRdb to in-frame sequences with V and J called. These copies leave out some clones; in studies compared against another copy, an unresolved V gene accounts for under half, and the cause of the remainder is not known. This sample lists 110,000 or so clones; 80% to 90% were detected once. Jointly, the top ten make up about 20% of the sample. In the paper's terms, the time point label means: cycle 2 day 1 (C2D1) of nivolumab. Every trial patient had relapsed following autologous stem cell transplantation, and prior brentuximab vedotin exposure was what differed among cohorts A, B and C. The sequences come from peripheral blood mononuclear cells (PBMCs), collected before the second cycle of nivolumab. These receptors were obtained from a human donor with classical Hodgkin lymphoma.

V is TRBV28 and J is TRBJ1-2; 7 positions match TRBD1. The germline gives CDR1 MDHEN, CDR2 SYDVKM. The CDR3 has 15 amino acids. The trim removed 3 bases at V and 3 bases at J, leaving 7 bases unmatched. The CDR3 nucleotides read TGTGCCAGCAGTTTGCTTAGGGGGCCTGACTATGGCTACACCTTC. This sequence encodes CASSLLRGPDYGYTF.

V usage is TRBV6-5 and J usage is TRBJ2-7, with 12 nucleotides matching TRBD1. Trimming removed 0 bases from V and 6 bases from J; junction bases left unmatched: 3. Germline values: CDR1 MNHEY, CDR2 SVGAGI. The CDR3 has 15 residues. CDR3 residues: CASSYSGTGGVEQYF. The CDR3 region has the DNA TGTGCCAGCAGTTACTCGGGGACAGGGGGCGTCGAGCAGTACTTC.

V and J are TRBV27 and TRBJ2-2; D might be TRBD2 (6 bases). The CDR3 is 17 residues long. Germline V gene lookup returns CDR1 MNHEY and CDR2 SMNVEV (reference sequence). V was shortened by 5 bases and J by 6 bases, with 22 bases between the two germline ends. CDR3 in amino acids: CASSALTGATFPGELFF. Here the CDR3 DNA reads TGTGCCAGCAGTGCCCTCACGGGAGCAACTTTTCCCGGGGAGCTGTTTTTT.

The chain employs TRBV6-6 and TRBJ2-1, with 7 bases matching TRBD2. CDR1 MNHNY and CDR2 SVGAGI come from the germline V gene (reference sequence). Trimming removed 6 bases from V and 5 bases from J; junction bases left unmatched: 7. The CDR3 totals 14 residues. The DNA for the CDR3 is TGTGCCAGCAGCGGACTAGGCGGGGACAATGAGCAGTTCTTC. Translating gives CASSGLGGDNEQFF.

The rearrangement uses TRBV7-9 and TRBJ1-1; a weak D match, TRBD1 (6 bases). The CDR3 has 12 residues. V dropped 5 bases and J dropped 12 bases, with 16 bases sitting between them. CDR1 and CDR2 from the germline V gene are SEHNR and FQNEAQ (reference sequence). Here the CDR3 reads CASSLNRVRTFF. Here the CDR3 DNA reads TGTGCCAGCAGCCTAAACAGGGTCAGAACTTTCTTT.

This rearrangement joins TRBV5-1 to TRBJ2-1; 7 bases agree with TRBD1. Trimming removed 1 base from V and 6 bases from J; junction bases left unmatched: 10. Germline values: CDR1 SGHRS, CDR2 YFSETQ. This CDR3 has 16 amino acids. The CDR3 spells CASSLTTGVLSNEQFF. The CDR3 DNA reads TGCGCCAGCAGCTTGACTACAGGGGTTCTTTCCAATGAGCAGTTCTTC.

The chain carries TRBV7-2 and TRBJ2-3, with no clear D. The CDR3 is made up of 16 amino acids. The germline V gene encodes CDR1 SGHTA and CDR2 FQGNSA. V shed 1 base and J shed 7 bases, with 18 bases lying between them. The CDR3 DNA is TGTGCCAGCAGCTTAGAGGGCGGAACCCGTTTGTATACGCAGTATTTT. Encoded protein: CASSLEGGTRLYTQYF.

The CDR3 spells CASSPPLADVYNEQFF. Here the CDR3 DNA reads TGTGCCAGCAGCCCCCCACTAGCGGACGTTTACAATGAGCAGTTCTTC. The chain employs TRBV7-9 and TRBJ2-1; 8 nucleotides align to TRBD2. The germline CDR1 and CDR2 sequences are SEHNR and FQNEAQ (reference sequence). The length of the CDR3 is 16 residues. V was pared by 5 bases and J by 4 bases, with 10 bases of the junction left unmatched.

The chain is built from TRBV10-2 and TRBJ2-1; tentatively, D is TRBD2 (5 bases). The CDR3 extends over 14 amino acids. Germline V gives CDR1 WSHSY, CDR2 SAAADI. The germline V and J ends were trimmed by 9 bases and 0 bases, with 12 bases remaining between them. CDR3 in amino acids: CASEGGLSYNEQFF. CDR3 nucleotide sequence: TGCGCCAGTGAGGGCGGACTCTCCTACAATGAGCAGTTCTTC.

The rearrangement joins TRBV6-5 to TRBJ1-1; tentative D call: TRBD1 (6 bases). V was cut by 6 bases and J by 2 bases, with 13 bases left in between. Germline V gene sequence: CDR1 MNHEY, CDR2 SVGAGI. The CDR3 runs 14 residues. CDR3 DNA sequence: TGTGCCAGCAGGACAGGAGACCCCAACACTGAAGCTTTCTTT. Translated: CASRTGDPNTEAFF.

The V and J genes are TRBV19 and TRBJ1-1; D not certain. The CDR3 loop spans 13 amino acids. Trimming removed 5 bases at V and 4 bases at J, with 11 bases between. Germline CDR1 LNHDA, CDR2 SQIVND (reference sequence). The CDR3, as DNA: TGTGCCAGTAGTCTCCCGTTCGCCACTGAAGCTTTCTTT. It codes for CASSLPFATEAFF.

CDR3 in amino acids: CASMWSNYGYTF. The CDR3, as DNA: TGTGCCAGCATGTGGTCAAACTATGGCTACACCTTC. This chain links TRBV28 with TRBJ1-2; D remains unclear. Looked up from germline, CDR1 is MDHEN and CDR2 is SYDVKM. The CDR3 is 12 residues long. The ends were cut back, 7 bases at V and 2 bases at J, with 8 bases in the middle.

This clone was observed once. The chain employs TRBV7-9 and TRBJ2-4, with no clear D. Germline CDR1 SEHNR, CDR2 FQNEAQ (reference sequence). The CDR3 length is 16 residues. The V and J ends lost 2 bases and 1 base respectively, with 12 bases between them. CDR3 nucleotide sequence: TGTGCCAGCAGCTTATTGGTCCCCTCGGCCAAAAACATTCAGTACTTC. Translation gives CASSLLVPSAKNIQYF. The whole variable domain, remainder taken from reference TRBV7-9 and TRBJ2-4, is DTGVSQNPRHKITKRGQNVTFRCDPISEHNRLYWYRQTLGQGPEFLTYFQNEAQLEKSRLLSDRFSAERPKGSFSTLEIQRTEQGDSAMYLCASSLLVPSAKNIQYFGAGTRLSVL.

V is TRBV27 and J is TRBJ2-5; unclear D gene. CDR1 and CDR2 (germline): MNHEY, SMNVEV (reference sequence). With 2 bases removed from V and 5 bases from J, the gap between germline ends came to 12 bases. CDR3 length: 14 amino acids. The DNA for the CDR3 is TGTGCCAGCAGTTTAATACCAGCCGCGGAGACCCAGTACTTC. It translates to CASSLIPAAETQYF.